This passage covers 7 T cell receptor beta chains from one sample sequenced in a study of shared clonotypes between healthy human individuals. The protocol was immunoSEQ multiplex PCR, while the TCRdb copy is restricted to in-frame clones and leaves out a portion. In the table there are fewer than 1.8 million clones, just under 99% of which are singletons. Sample: naive CD4+ T cells sorted from blood. The subset was: CD45RA+ positively selected. Every receptor here comes from a man under 40 in good health.

The CDR3 region has the DNA TGTGCCACCAGCAGAGATGTAGGGGTTATAAACACTGAAGCTTTCTTT. Amino acid sequence: CATSRDVGVINTEAFF. The chain links TRBV15 to TRBJ1-1, with D perhaps TRBD1 (5 bases). The germline V gene has CDR1 LNHNV and CDR2 YYDKDF (reference sequence). The length of the CDR3 is 16 residues. Trimming took 0 bases from V and 2 from J, leaving 13 bases between them.

J is TRBJ2-7 and V is TRBV28; D remains unclear. The CDR3 contains 12 residues. Trimming shortened V by 5 bases and J by 0 bases, and 5 bases separated the two germline ends. Germline values: CDR1 MDHEN, CDR2 SYDVKM. For the CDR3, the DNA is TGTGCCAGCAGTGGAGTCTCCTACGAGCAGTACTTC. Its protein is CASSGVSYEQYF. Full variable domain (outside the CDR3, taken from reference TRBV28 and TRBJ2-7): DVKVTQSSRYLVKRTGEKVFLECVQDMDHENMFWYRQDPGLGLRLIYFSYDVKMKEKGDIPEGYSVSREKKERFSLILESASTNQTSMYLCASSGVSYEQYFGPGTRLTVT.

The chain uses TRBV7-2 and TRBJ2-5, with D perhaps TRBD2 (6 bases). V shed 1 base and J shed 6 bases, with 15 bases lying between them. This CDR3 region has 15 residues. CDR1 SGHTA and CDR2 FQGNSA come from the germline V gene. CDR3 amino acids: CASSLDVAGRKTQYF. For the CDR3, the DNA is TGTGCCAGCAGCTTAGACGTCGCGGGGCGCAAGACCCAGTACTTC.

Notes on this clone: The sample contains more than one DNA sequence encoding this CDR3. The chain combines TRBV7-8 with TRBJ1-5, with 10 bases identical to TRBD1. The V gene end was trimmed by 1 base and the J gene end by 4 bases; junction bases not matched to a gene: 1. This CDR3 has 15 amino acids. Germline V lookup: CDR1 SGHVS, CDR2 FQNEAQ. The CDR3 DNA sequence: TGTGCCAGCAGCTTAGGGACAGGGGGGAATCAGCCCCAGCATTTT. This encodes CASSLGTGGNQPQHF.

This sequence joins TRBV5-4 and TRBJ2-3, with D possibly matching TRBD2 (6 bases). CDR3 size: 16 residues. Trimming stripped 4 bases from V and 1 base from J, with 16 bases between. From germline, CDR1 is SGHNT and CDR2 YYREEE (reference sequence). The CDR3 region has the DNA TGTGCCAGCAGCAGACCCGGGACTCACGGCACAGATACGCAGTATTTT. It yields the protein CASSRPGTHGTDTQYF.

This chain uses TRBV14 with TRBJ1-2; D may be TRBD1 (5 bases). V lost 5 bases and J 2 bases, leaving 12 bases between the germline ends. CDR1 and CDR2 (germline): SGHDN, FVKESK. This CDR3 is built from 14 residues. The CDR3 region is CASSFRDPNYGYTF. The CDR3 nucleotides are TGTGCCAGCAGCTTCCGGGACCCCAACTATGGCTACACCTTC.

The rearrangement links TRBV7-8 to TRBJ2-7, with no clear D. Between the trimmed V and J ends, which lost 0 bases and 6 bases, there was a span of 15 bases. The CDR3 contains 15 residues. The germline gives CDR1 SGHVS, CDR2 FQNEAQ. The CDR3 is CASSLAATRPGEQYF. CDR3 bases: TGTGCCAGCAGCTTAGCGGCGACTCGACCTGGCGAGCAGTACTTC.